This T cell receptor beta chain is drawn from a study of shared clonotypes between healthy human individuals. General study results and limits: Genetic and exposure-history diversity was limited by the small donor number.

As regards this clone: Antigen unknown.

The V gene lost 6 bases and the J gene lost 7 bases, with 19 bases spanning the gap. CDR3 length: 14 residues. Germline CDR1 SGHAT, CDR2 FQNNGV. Per the original data handling: Sequence data from immunoSEQ were junction-only and lacked quality scores; consequently, filtering differed. The table came from immunoSEQ multiplex PCR; TCRdb's copy has only in-frame clones and leaves some out. D and trimming were read from the DNA, whereas the V and J calls and clone size are those reported in that table. The data contain roughly 1,500,000 clones, approximately 98% of them singletons. The source material was naive CD4+ T cells sorted from blood. Subset indicated: CD45RA+ positively selected. The source is a man aged 25-40 years in good health. J is TRBJ2-7 and V is TRBV11-2, with D maybe TRBD2 (5 bases). The CDR3 loop is CASRASRRFGEQYF. In nucleotides, the CDR3 is TGTGCCAGCAGGGCTAGCAGGCGATTTGGGGAGCAGTACTTC.